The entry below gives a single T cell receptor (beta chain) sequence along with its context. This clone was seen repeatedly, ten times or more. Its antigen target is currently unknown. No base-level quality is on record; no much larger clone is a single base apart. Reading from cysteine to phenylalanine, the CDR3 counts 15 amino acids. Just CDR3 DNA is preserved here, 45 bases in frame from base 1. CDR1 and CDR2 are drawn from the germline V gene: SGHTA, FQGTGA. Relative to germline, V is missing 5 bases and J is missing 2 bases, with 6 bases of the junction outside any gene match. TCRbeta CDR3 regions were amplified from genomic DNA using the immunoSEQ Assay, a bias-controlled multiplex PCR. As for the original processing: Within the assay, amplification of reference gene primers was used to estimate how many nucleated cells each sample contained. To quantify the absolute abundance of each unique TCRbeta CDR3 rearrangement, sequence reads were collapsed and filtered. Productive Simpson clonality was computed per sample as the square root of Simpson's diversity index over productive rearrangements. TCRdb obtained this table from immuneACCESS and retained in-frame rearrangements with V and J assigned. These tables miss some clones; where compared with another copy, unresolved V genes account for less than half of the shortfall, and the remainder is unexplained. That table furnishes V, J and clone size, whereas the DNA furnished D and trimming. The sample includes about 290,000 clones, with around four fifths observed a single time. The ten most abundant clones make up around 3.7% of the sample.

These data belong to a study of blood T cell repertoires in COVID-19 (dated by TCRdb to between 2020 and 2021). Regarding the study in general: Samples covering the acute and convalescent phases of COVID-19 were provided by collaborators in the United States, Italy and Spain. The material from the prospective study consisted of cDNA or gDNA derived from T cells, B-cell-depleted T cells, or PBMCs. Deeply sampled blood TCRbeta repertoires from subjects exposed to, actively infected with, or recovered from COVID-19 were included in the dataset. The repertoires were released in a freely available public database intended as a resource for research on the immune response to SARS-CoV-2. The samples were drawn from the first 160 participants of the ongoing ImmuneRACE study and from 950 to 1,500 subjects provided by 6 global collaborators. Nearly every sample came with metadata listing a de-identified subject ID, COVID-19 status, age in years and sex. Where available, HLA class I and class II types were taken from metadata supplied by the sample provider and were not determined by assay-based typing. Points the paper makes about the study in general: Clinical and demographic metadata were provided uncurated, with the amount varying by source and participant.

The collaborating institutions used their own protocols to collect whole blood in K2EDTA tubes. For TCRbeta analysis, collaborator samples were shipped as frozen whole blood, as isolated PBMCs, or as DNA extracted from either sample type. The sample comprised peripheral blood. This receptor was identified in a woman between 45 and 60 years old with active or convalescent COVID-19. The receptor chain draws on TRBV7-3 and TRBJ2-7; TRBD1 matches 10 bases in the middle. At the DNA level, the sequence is TGTGCCAGCAGCGTCACCGGGACAGGGGCCTACGAGCAGTACTTC. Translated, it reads CASSVTGTGAYEQYF.